The 12 T cell receptor beta chains given below trace back to one sample, sequenced in a study of T cell responses to AZD1222 COVID-19 vaccine. Here immunoSEQ multiplex PCR was the method, and the copy in TCRdb shows in-frame clones only, minus some. The sample contains about 160,000 clones, around 93% of which appear only once. The input for sequencing was peripheral blood, taken on day 0 of AZD1222 vaccination. The receptors here all came from an adult in good health.

This sequence joins TRBV2 and TRBJ1-6; D gene uncertain. Germline loops: CDR1 SNHLY, CDR2 FYNNEI. Trimming shortened V by 4 bases and J by 8 bases, and 15 bases separated the two germline ends. The CDR3 consists of 15 residues. CDR3 region: CASSGPGEWDSPLHF. For the CDR3, the DNA is TGTGCCAGCAGTGGCCCTGGAGAGTGGGATTCACCCCTCCACTTT. Full variable domain (remainder filled in from reference TRBV2 and TRBJ1-6): EPEVTQTPSHQVTQMGQEVILRCVPISNHLYFYWYRQILGQKVEFLVSFYNNEISEKSEIFDDQFSVERPDGSNFTLKIRSTKLEDSAMYFCASSGPGEWDSPLHFGNGTRLTVT.

The chain has TRBV6-2 or TRBV6-3 and TRBJ2-3, with D perhaps matching TRBD2 (5 bases). The CDR3 is 17 amino acids. The V end was cut by 4 bases, the J end by 0 bases, with 17 bases between. CDR1 MNHEY and CDR2 SVGEGT come from the germline V gene. CDR3 DNA sequence: TGTGCCAGCAGTTCGCGCGGCGCGGGCGGCAGCACAGATACGCAGTATTTT. Translated: CASSSRGAGGSTDTQYF.

This clone was picked up a small number of times. The CDR3 nucleotides read TGCGCCAGCAGTGGAGGACAGGGTGGGCAGAACACTGAAGCTTTCTTT. It encodes CASSGGQGGQNTEAFF. The rearrangement links TRBV10-1 to TRBJ1-1; TRBD1 aligns across 8 bases. The junction had 8 bases not matched to a gene; V was cut back by 4 bases and J by 1 base. The CDR3 loop spans 16 amino acids. CDR1 is WNHNN, CDR2 SYGVQD, per germline (reference sequence).

The CDR3 nucleotides read TGTGCCAGCAGCTTTCTAGCGGGGGGGAGGGACGAGCAGTACTTC. It yields the protein CASSFLAGGRDEQYF. The chain has TRBV7-9 and TRBJ2-7; 12 bases are shared with TRBD2. This CDR3 comprises 15 residues. Germline V gene sequence: CDR1 SEHNR, CDR2 FQNEAQ (reference sequence). J gave up 5 bases and V 3 bases, and 5 bases lay outside the gene matches. The variable domain in full, completed from reference TRBV7-9 and TRBJ2-7, reads DTGVSQNPRHKITKRGQNVTFRCDPISEHNRLYWYRQTLGQGPEFLTYFQNEAQLEKSRLLSDRFSAERPKGSFSTLEIQRTEQGDSAMYLCASSFLAGGRDEQYFGPGTRLTVT.

The V and J genes are TRBV3-1 (or the pseudogene TRBV3-2) and TRBJ2-2; D uncertain. Trimming cost V 2 bases and J 0 bases, with 10 bases left between them. Germline V CDR1 and CDR2: LGHDT, YNNKEL (reference sequence). The CDR3 extends over 16 amino acids. CDR3 in DNA: TGTGCCAGCAGCCAACTTGACTGGTCGAACACCGGGGAGCTGTTTTTT. Translating it yields CASSQLDWSNTGELFF.

This chain joins TRBV11-2 and TRBJ2-7; no reliable D call. CDR3 length equals 14 residues. CDR1 is SGHAT and CDR2 is FQNNGV in the germline V gene. The germline V and J ends were trimmed by 1 base and 2 bases, with 9 bases remaining between them. CDR3 nucleotide sequence: TGTGCCAGCAGCTTAGTTGCAGCCCCCTACGAGCAGTACTTC. This gives the protein CASSLVAAPYEQYF.

This sequence joins TRBV6-5 and TRBJ1-5; 9 bases line up with TRBD1. Germline V lookup: CDR1 MNHEY, CDR2 SVGAGI. The CDR3 covers 15 residues. Unmatched junction bases numbered 5, after V lost 5 bases and J lost 3 bases. The CDR3 DNA is TGTGCCAGCAGTCAGGGACAGGGCCCCAATCAGCCCCAGCATTTT. Protein: CASSQGQGPNQPQHF.

J is TRBJ1-1 and V is TRBV23-1, with D possibly being TRBD1 (5 bases). TRBV23-1 falls under the ORF class, with uncertain function. Trimming pared 0 bases from V and 4 bases from J, leaving 9 bases between. The CDR3 spans 14 residues. CDR3: CASSQSSGGTEAFF. CDR3 in DNA: TGCGCCAGCAGTCAATCGAGCGGGGGCACTGAAGCTTTCTTT.

V gene TRBV7-8 combines with J gene TRBJ2-2; 7 bases match TRBD2. CDR1 is SGHVS and CDR2 is FQNEAQ in the germline V gene. This CDR3 is built from 17 residues. Losses at the gene ends were 5 bases for V and 5 bases for J; bases not matched to a gene: 14. For the CDR3, the DNA is TGTGCCAGCAGCCTAACGGTAGCGGGCCCGGGGACCGGGGAGCTGTTTTTT. Its protein is CASSLTVAGPGTGELFF.

The V and J genes are TRBV5-1 and TRBJ1-2; 7 bases match TRBD1. The CDR3 loop spans 13 amino acids. Germline values: CDR1 SGHRS, CDR2 YFSETQ. V trimming: 5 bases; J trimming: 7 bases; junction bases outside the gene matches: 8. The CDR3 nucleotides read TGCGCCAGCAGTATGGACAGGATCGGTGGCTACACCTTC. This translates into CASSMDRIGGYTF.

The chain uses TRBV11-3 and TRBJ2-7; no clear D. The V end lost 5 bases, the J end lost 0 bases, and 11 bases lay between the germline ends. The CDR3 sequence is 14 residues long. CDR1 is SGHNT and CDR2 is YENEEA in the germline V gene. The CDR3 loop is CASSRGRSSYEQYF. CDR3 DNA sequence: TGTGCCAGCAGCAGAGGACGGTCCTCCTACGAGCAGTACTTC.

The chain joins TRBV11-3 to TRBJ1-2, with a possible D match to TRBD1 (5 bases). Germline assignment: CDR1 SGHNT and CDR2 YENEEA. Deletions cut 0 bases from V and 2 bases from J, with 10 bases between. The CDR3 totals 15 residues. This CDR3 is CASSLEPGPNYGYTF. The CDR3 DNA sequence: TGTGCCAGCAGCTTAGAACCGGGACCCAACTATGGCTACACCTTC.